Presented here are 9 T cell receptor beta chains from one specimen sequenced in a study of T cell responses to AZD1222 COVID-19 vaccine. Only in-frame clones appear in the TCRdb table, and some are missing; sequencing was by immunoSEQ multiplex PCR. Here the sample spans about 130,000 clones, 90% to 95% being singletons. The sequenced sample was peripheral blood, obtained on day 0 of AZD1222 vaccination. Receptor source: an adult in good health.

This sequence joins TRBV5-4 and TRBJ1-6; 10 nucleotides align to TRBD1. CDR3 size: 16 residues. Germline V gives CDR1 SGHNT, CDR2 YYREEE (reference sequence). V dropped 0 bases and J dropped 5; count of bases not matched to a gene: 2. In DNA, the CDR3 is TGTGCCAGCAGCTTGGCCGGACAGGGGGATAATTCACCCCTCCACTTT. Encoded protein: CASSLAGQGDNSPLHF.

The chain employs TRBV19 and TRBJ1-1; no reliable D call. The V end was cut by 6 bases, the J end by 4 bases, with 9 bases between. Germline CDR1 and CDR2: LNHDA and SQIVND (reference sequence). This CDR3 region has 12 residues. The CDR3 region has the DNA TGTGCCAGTAGCCTGACGGCCACTGAAGCTTTCTTT. This translates into CASSLTATEAFF.

The V gene is TRBV5-1, the J gene TRBJ1-1; tentative D call: TRBD1 (6 bases). V shed 3 bases and J shed 1 base, with 13 bases lying between them. The germline gives CDR1 SGHRS, CDR2 YFSETQ. CDR3 length equals 15 residues. Here the CDR3 reads CASSYDGQPNTEAFF. CDR3 in DNA: TGCGCCAGCAGCTATGACGGACAGCCGAACACTGAAGCTTTCTTT.

The chain combines TRBV6-1 with TRBJ1-5, with 7 bases lining up with TRBD1. Germline V gene data show CDR1 as MNHNS and CDR2 as SASEGT. The ends lost 3 bases at V and 7 bases at J; junction bases unmatched: 9. This CDR3 comprises 15 residues. The CDR3 DNA reads as TGTGCCAGCAGTGATCTGTGGCAGGGGGACCAGCCCCAGCATTTT. This gives the protein CASSDLWQGDQPQHF.

CDR3 residues: CASSSPPVGPTTDTQYF. The CDR3 DNA is TGTGCCAGCAGCTCGCCTCCGGTAGGGCCGACCACAGATACGCAGTATTTT. The chain carries TRBV5-5 and TRBJ2-3; D is undetermined. This CDR3 region has 17 residues. CDR1 SGHKS and CDR2 YYEKEE come from the germline V gene (reference sequence). The V end lost 3 bases, the J end lost 2 bases, and 19 bases lay between the germline ends.

This sequence joins TRBV5-4 and TRBJ1-4, with D perhaps TRBD1 (5 bases). This CDR3 is built from 14 residues. Germline CDR1 and CDR2: SGHNT and YYREEE (reference sequence). V lost 3 bases and J lost 8, with 14 bases in between. The CDR3 bases are TGTGCCAGCAGCTATCCAGGGCGGAACGAAAAACTGTTTTTT. It encodes CASSYPGRNEKLFF.

V is TRBV6-2 or TRBV6-3 and J is TRBJ2-7, with D tentatively TRBD2 (6 bases). CDR1 MNHEY and CDR2 SVGEGT come from the germline V gene. V was shortened by 2 bases and J by 3 bases, with 11 bases between the two germline ends. This CDR3 is 14 amino acids long. The CDR3 coding sequence is TGTGCCAGCAGTTACGGGAGCGGGCGCTACGAGCAGTACTTC. Its protein product is CASSYGSGRYEQYF.

The genes are TRBV24-1 and TRBJ2-1; D remains ambiguous. The CDR3 contains 13 residues. V was pared by 6 bases and J by 3 bases, with 8 bases between. The V gene's germline CDR1 is KGHDR and CDR2 SFDVKD. The DNA of the CDR3 is TGTGCCACCAGTAACCGGGTCTACAATGAGCAGTTCTTC. This codes for CATSNRVYNEQFF.

The J gene is TRBJ1-5, the V gene TRBV7-2; no clear D. CDR1 and CDR2 (germline): SGHTA, FQGNSA. Trimming shortened V by 4 bases and J by 6 bases, and 10 bases separated the two germline ends. This CDR3 is 13 amino acids long. Here the CDR3 reads CASSSLRGQPQHF. In DNA form, the CDR3 reads TGTGCCAGCAGCTCCCTTCGGGGTCAGCCCCAGCATTTT. Drawing the rest from reference TRBV7-2 and TRBJ1-5, the complete variable domain is GAGVSQSPSNKVTEKGKDVELRCDPISGHTALYWYRQSLGQGLEFLIYFQGNSAPDKSGLPSDRFSAERTGGSVSTLTIQRTQQEDSAVYLCASSSLRGQPQHFGDGTRLSIL.